This T cell receptor beta chain was observed in a study of response to subunit inactivated influenza vaccine. This clonotype appeared a few times. The CDR3 spans 13 residues. Germline-derived CDR1 and CDR2 are DFQATT and SNEGSKA (reference sequence). Germline trimming cut 3 bases from V and 10 bases from J; bases unmatched to any gene: 8. Each CDR3 protein is one row after TCRdb ran MiXCR on the RT-PCR reads. This sample carries around 200,000 distinct CDR3 sequences, approximately 12% of them seen once, and the ten largest clones take around 28%. The same sample was also used in a study of T cells expressing NK-cell markers. Turning to that study: For TCR beta, cDNA was produced by 5'RACE template switching with UMIs. Seven donors tested HCMV-seropositive and one tested seronegative among the eight sequenced. In about six donors, dominant NKG2C+ clonotypes were roughly 1.0-8% of CD8+ T cells.

The receptor comes from a man aged 45-65 years who received an inactivated influenza vaccine. The chain combines TRBV20-1 with TRBJ2-1, with 8 bases identical to TRBD2. The specimen comprised CD8+ T cells sorted from PBMCs, sampled 12 days after vaccination. Here the CDR3 reads CSARNLAGGEQFF. CDR3 DNA sequence: TGCAGTGCTAGGAATCTAGCGGGTGGGGAGCAGTTCTTC.